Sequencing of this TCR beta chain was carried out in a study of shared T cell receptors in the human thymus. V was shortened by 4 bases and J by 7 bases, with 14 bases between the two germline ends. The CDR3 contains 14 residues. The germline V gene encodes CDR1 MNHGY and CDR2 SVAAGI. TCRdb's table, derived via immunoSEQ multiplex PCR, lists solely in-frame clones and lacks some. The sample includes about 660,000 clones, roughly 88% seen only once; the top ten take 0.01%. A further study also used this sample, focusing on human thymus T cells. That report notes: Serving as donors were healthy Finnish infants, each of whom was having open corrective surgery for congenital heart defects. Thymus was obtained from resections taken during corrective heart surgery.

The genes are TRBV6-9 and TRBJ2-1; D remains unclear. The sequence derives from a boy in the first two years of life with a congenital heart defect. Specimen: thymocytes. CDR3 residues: CASSLRLAKNEQFF. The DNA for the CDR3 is TGTGCCAGCAGTTTGCGGTTAGCTAAAAATGAGCAGTTCTTC.